This entry lists 10 T cell receptor beta chains sequenced from one sample in a study of shared clonotypes between healthy human individuals. Generated by immunoSEQ multiplex PCR, the TCRdb table keeps only in-frame clones and is missing some. This sample has about 1 million clones, with more than 65% found just once. Sequencing was performed on memory CD4+ T cells sorted from blood. As to subset: CD45RA-negative fraction. Receptor source: a young man in good health.

The chain combines TRBV9 with TRBJ2-5, with no clear D. The CDR3 spans 14 residues. Germline V CDR1 and CDR2: SGDLS, YYNGEE. Trimming cost V 1 base and J 1 base, with 8 bases left between them. CDR3 region: CASSVRWGQETQYF. The CDR3 DNA is TGTGCCAGCAGCGTACGTTGGGGCCAAGAGACCCAGTACTTC.

The chain combines TRBV11-2 with TRBJ1-1; tentative D call: TRBD1 (6 bases). The CDR3 is 15 residues long. Germline V gene lookup returns CDR1 SGHAT and CDR2 FQNNGV. Trimming stripped 0 bases from V and 5 bases from J, with 13 bases between. The CDR3 nucleotides read TGTGCCAGCAGCTTAGAAGGGGGGCTAGGGACTGAAGCTTTCTTT. Its protein product is CASSLEGGLGTEAFF.

The rearrangement joins TRBV2 to TRBJ2-7; D gene ambiguous. V lost 4 bases and J lost 2, with 9 bases in between. The CDR3 is 13 residues long. The germline gives CDR1 SNHLY, CDR2 FYNNEI. CDR3 protein: CASSVAEAYEQYF. CDR3 DNA sequence: TGTGCCAGCAGTGTTGCAGAAGCCTACGAGCAGTACTTC.

Turning to this clone: It may be a read error: a sequence one base away is much more abundant. The chain combines TRBV5-4 with TRBJ1-2; D gene unclear. This CDR3 region has 12 residues. Germline values: CDR1 SGHNT, CDR2 YYREEE (reference sequence). The germline V and J ends were trimmed by 0 bases and 4 bases, with 4 bases remaining between them. CDR3 coding DNA: TGTGCCAGCAGCTTGGACACCTATGGCTACACCTTC. Translating gives CASSLDTYGYTF.

The chain combines TRBV4-1 with TRBJ2-2, with TRBD2 identical over 7 bases. The CDR3 runs to 16 residues. J lost 4 bases, V lost 2 bases, and 7 bases had no gene match. Germline CDR1 reads MGHRA; CDR2 reads YSYEKL. The DNA for the CDR3 is TGCGCCAGCAGCCAAACCCTGGGACTACTCACCGGGGAGCTGTTTTTT. Translating it yields CASSQTLGLLTGELFF.

V gene TRBV27 combines with J gene TRBJ2-2; no firm D call. The V end was cut by 5 bases, the J end by 7 bases, with 11 bases between. This CDR3 spans 13 amino acids. CDR1 is MNHEY, CDR2 SMNVEV, per germline (reference sequence). CDR3 in DNA: TGTGCCAGCAGTCGACGGTCGCGCGGGGAGCTGTTTTTT. Translating it yields CASSRRSRGELFF.

This clone showed up just once. The rearrangement joins TRBV19 to TRBJ2-3; 11 bases line up with TRBD2. Per the germline V gene, CDR1 is LNHDA and CDR2 is SQIVND (reference sequence). The CDR3 length is 16 residues. The V gene end was trimmed by 3 bases and the J gene end by 0 bases; junction bases not matched to a gene: 2. In nucleotides, the CDR3 is TGTGCCAGTAGTATCCGGACTAGCGGGAGCACAGATACGCAGTATTTT. Amino acids: CASSIRTSGSTDTQYF.

CDR3: CASSLIDSYGYTF. CDR3 sequence (DNA): TGTGCCAGTAGCCTCATCGACAGTTATGGCTACACCTTC. The chain carries TRBV19 and TRBJ1-2; TRBD1 is a possible D gene (5 bases). The CDR3 is 13 residues long. Germline V lookup: CDR1 LNHDA, CDR2 SQIVND (reference sequence). The V end lost 6 bases, the J end lost 5 bases, and 13 bases lay between the germline ends.

V gene TRBV11-3 combines with J gene TRBJ2-2, with 9 bases that match TRBD1. V trimming: 5 bases; J trimming: 6 bases; junction bases outside the gene matches: 7. CDR1 is SGHNT and CDR2 is YENEEA in the germline V gene. The CDR3 extends over 15 amino acids. CDR3 DNA sequence: TGTGCCAGCAGCCCGGGACAGGGTAGCCCCGGGGAGCTGTTTTTT. Amino acid sequence: CASSPGQGSPGELFF.

The chain recombines TRBV9 with TRBJ2-1, with 12 bases matching TRBD2. Germline lookup yields CDR1 SGDLS and CDR2 YYNGEE. There are 16 residues in the CDR3. Trimming removed 4 bases from V and 6 bases from J; junction bases left unmatched: 8. The CDR3 reads CASSPQPGLAGNEQFF. CDR3 in DNA: TGTGCCAGCAGCCCTCAACCGGGACTAGCGGGCAATGAGCAGTTCTTC.